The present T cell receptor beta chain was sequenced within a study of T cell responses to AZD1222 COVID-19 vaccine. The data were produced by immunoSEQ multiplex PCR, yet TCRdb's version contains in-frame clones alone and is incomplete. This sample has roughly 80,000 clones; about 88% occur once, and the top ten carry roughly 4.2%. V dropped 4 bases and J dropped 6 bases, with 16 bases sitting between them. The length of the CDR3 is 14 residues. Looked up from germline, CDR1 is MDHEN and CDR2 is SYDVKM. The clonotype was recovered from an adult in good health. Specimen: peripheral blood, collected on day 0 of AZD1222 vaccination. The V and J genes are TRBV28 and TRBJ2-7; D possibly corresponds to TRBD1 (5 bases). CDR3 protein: CASSSQPEGVEQYF. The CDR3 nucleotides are TGTGCCAGCAGTTCGCAACCAGAAGGGGTCGAGCAGTACTTC.